Listed here are 2 T cell receptor beta chains from one sample, sequenced in a study of shared clonotypes between healthy human individuals. TCRdb's copy holds only in-frame clones and misses some; the assay was immunoSEQ multiplex PCR. The sample has 2,100,000 or so clones, 95% seen once; the top ten hold less than 0.15%. The specimen was naive CD4+ T cells sorted from blood. Subset reported: CD45RA+ positively selected. The origin of the receptors is a man aged 18 to 35 in good health.

The rearrangement joins TRBV7-8 to TRBJ2-2; 7 bases are a match to TRBD2. In germline, CDR1 is SGHVS, CDR2 FQNEAQ. V shed 1 base and J 1 base; nucleotides not matched to a gene: 21. The CDR3 consists of 22 residues. In DNA form, the CDR3 reads TGTGCCAGCAGCTTAGGATCTGTTGGCGGGGGTTTAATAGCAGTGAACACCGGGGAGCTGTTTTTT. Its translation is CASSLGSVGGGLIAVNTGELFF. The whole variable domain, filled in from reference TRBV7-8 and TRBJ2-2, reads GAGVSQSPRYKVAKRGQDVALRCDPISGHVSLFWYQQALGQGPEFLTYFQNEAQLDKSGLPSDRFFAERPEGSVSTLKIQRTQQEDSAVYLCASSLGSVGGGLIAVNTGELFFGEGSRLTVL.

The rearrangement uses TRBV10-2 and TRBJ2-3; 10 nucleotides align to TRBD2. CDR1 and CDR2 (germline): WSHSY, SAAADI. With 6 bases clipped from V and 2 bases from J, the junction kept 5 bases outside the gene matches. CDR3 length: 15 residues. As DNA, the CDR3 is TGCGCCAGCAGAGAGACTAGCGGGTCCACAGATACGCAGTATTTT. Its translation is CASRETSGSTDTQYF.